This TCR beta chain was found in a study of T-cell memory formation after mild COVID-19. The wider study: Most TCR clusters belonged to a single donor. The study, taken as a whole, reports: Later expanders leaned CD4+, whereas day 15 to 85 contracting clones were balanced CD4/CD8. CD4+ clones that contracted lay mainly in CM and EM; CD8+ ones lay in EMRA.

Trimming took off 2 bases at V and 4 bases at J, with 17 bases between the two ends. This CDR3 comprises 16 residues. The germline V gene has CDR1 MDHEN and CDR2 SYDVKM. TCRdb processed the 5' RACE reads anew with MiXCR; each CDR3 protein has one entry. The sample contains about 140,000 distinct CDR3 sequences, around 15% of which appear only once. In this sample, this clonotype turned up a few times. What it binds is not known. The material sequenced was PBMCs or a T cell subset sorted from them (not recorded which). The TCR sequence derives from an adult woman who had mild COVID-19 (a few samples of this study predate the infection). Cell type and time point are not known. V is TRBV28 and J is TRBJ1-1; D is unclear. The CDR3 nucleotides are TGTGCCAGCAGTTTACTTTCAGAGGGAGGTTCCACTGAAGCTTTCTTT. Residues: CASSLLSEGGSTEAFF. The full variable domain, rest sourced from reference TRBV28 and TRBJ1-1, is DVKVTQSSRYLVKRTGEKVFLECVQDMDHENMFWYRQDPGLGLRLIYFSYDVKMKEKGDIPEGYSVSREKKERFSLILESASTNQTSMYLCASSLLSEGGSTEAFFGQGTRLTVV.